The TCR beta chain described here comes from a study of T cells after yellow fever vaccination. Overall study findings and caveats: At approximately 96% for CD4 and approximately 89% for CD8, most primary-vaccination clones showed up again after the booster. Repertoires sorted by FACS could include abundant clonotypes that are contaminants from the bulk population.

Comments on this clonotype: Its target is not known.

Generation of TCR cDNA used 5'RACE template switching (which added a universal primer site and UMIs). TCRdb processed the 5' RACE reads anew with MiXCR; each CDR3 protein has one entry. The table has some 550,000 distinct CDR3 sequences, 15% to 20% seen once. This CDR3 contains 19 residues. The trim removed 5 bases at V and 0 bases at J, leaving 15 bases unmatched. Germline V gene lookup returns CDR1 MNHNS and CDR2 SASEGT. The source is a man aged 25-45 years who received the YFV17D yellow fever vaccine. The V gene is TRBV6-1, the J gene TRBJ2-1; 8 bases are shared with TRBD2. The specimen comprised PBMCs, sampled 15 days after the yellow fever booster vaccination. As DNA, the CDR3 is TGTGCCAGCAGTAGGGGGGCCCTAGCGGGTGCGAGCTCCTACAATGAGCAGTTCTTC. It yields the protein CASSRGALAGASSYNEQFF.